The 30 T cell receptor beta chains below were found in one sample sequenced in a study of T cell responses to AZD1222 COVID-19 vaccine. Here immunoSEQ multiplex PCR was the method, and the copy in TCRdb shows in-frame clones only, minus some. The sample consists of about 42,000 clones, 88% of them appearing once. The sample in question was peripheral blood, obtained 28 days after the second AZD1222 dose. The receptor set was obtained from an adult who received the AZD1222 COVID-19 vaccine.

This CDR3 is CASSQGPPVNTEAFF. The DNA for the CDR3 is TGCGCCAGCAGTCAAGGGCCGCCTGTGAACACTGAAGCTTTCTTT. This chain links TRBV23-1 with TRBJ1-1; D is unclear. TRBV23-1 is marked as an open reading frame, function uncertain. Trimming stripped 2 bases from V and 0 bases from J, with 10 bases between. This CDR3 is built from 15 residues.

This clone showed up just once. The chain carries TRBV3-1 (or the pseudogene TRBV3-2) and TRBJ2-1, with D unclear. CDR1 and CDR2 from the germline V gene are LGHDT and YNNKEL (reference sequence). Trimming left V 5 bases short and J 7 bases short, with 18 bases between. CDR3 length equals 15 residues. The CDR3 nucleotides read TGTGCCAGCAGCACCCTGTCCTCCGCCTTGAATGAGCAGTTCTTC. Translated: CASSTLSSALNEQFF.

The DNA of the CDR3 is TGTGCCAGCACCCCAGGCGGAGCCTCCCCCTTCTACGAGCAGTACTTC. It specifies CASTPGGASPFYEQYF. The rearrangement uses TRBV6-2 or TRBV6-3 and TRBJ2-7; D is uncertain. The CDR3 totals 16 residues. The V gene lost 7 bases and the J gene lost 3 bases, with 22 bases spanning the gap. Germline V lookup: CDR1 MNHEY, CDR2 SVGEGT.

This CDR3 reads CASRRTSGGSYEQYF. CDR3 coding DNA: TGTGCCAGTAGGCGGACTAGCGGGGGGTCCTACGAGCAGTACTTC. The V and J genes are TRBV19 and TRBJ2-7; TRBD2 aligns across 14 bases. The CDR3 runs 15 residues. Germline V gene sequence: CDR1 LNHDA, CDR2 SQIVND (reference sequence). V shed 6 bases and J 1 base; nucleotides not matched to a gene: 2.

This rearrangement joins TRBV11-2 to TRBJ2-5; possible D gene TRBD1, 5 bases. V shed 3 bases and J shed 5 bases, with 7 bases lying between them. This CDR3 contains 12 residues. The germline V gene encodes CDR1 SGHAT and CDR2 FQNNGV. CDR3 amino acids: CASSFRAETQYF. The CDR3 nucleotides read TGTGCCAGCAGCTTCAGGGCGGAGACCCAGTACTTC.

The chain uses TRBV6-6 and TRBJ1-2; D remains unclear. From germline, CDR1 is MNHNY and CDR2 SVGAGI (reference sequence). This CDR3 is built from 11 residues. The germline V and J ends were trimmed by 5 bases and 7 bases, with 8 bases remaining between them. The CDR3 bases are TGTGCCAGCAGTCAGGCTGGTGGCTACACCTTC. Translation gives CASSQAGGYTF.

This chain joins TRBV10-3 and TRBJ2-7; TRBD2 agrees at 7 bases. Germline V gene data show CDR1 as ENHRY and CDR2 as SYGVKD. This CDR3 region has 13 residues. J lost 3 bases, V lost 5 bases, and 4 bases had no gene match. This CDR3 reads CAISTGEGYEQYF. The CDR3, as DNA: TGTGCCATCAGTACGGGGGAGGGCTACGAGCAGTACTTC.

The chain employs TRBV3-1 (or the pseudogene TRBV3-2) and TRBJ2-7, with 11 bases lining up with TRBD2. J gave up 3 bases and V 6 bases, and 4 bases lay outside the gene matches. The CDR3 extends over 14 amino acids. Germline CDR1 reads LGHDT; CDR2 reads YNNKEL (reference sequence). CDR3 region: CASSMTSGIYEQYF. DNA of the CDR3: TGTGCCAGCAGTATGACTAGCGGGATCTACGAGCAGTACTTC.

The chain has TRBV12-3 or TRBV12-4 and TRBJ2-5, with D possibly called TRBD1 or TRBD2 (5 bases each). V lost 3 bases, J lost 2 bases, and 7 bases lay in between. This CDR3 region has 13 residues. The CDR3 DNA reads TGTGCCAGCAGTTTTTGGGGGCAAGAGACCCAGTACTTC. Translation gives CASSFWGQETQYF.

This rearrangement joins TRBV6-5 to TRBJ1-1; D gene unclear. Trimming pared 2 bases from V and 0 bases from J, leaving 7 bases between. The CDR3 totals 14 residues. The germline V gene has CDR1 MNHEY and CDR2 SVGAGI. The CDR3 DNA sequence: TGTGCCAGCAGTTACGACCGCTTGAACACTGAAGCTTTCTTT. Residues: CASSYDRLNTEAFF.

Of note for this clone: Relative to the germline gene, one junction end is altered; a read error may explain this. The chain joins TRBV6-2 or TRBV6-3 to TRBJ1-1; possibly TRBD1 for D (5 bases). The CDR3 consists of 13 residues. CDR1 and CDR2 (germline): MNHEY, SVGEGT. This CDR3 is CASSYLKEGFRNF. DNA of the CDR3: TGTGCCAGCAGTTATCTTAAGGAGGGGTTCCGGAATTTT.

Only a few counts were recorded for this clone. The V gene is TRBV6-5, the J gene TRBJ1-5; 10 nucleotides align to TRBD1. CDR3 size: 16 residues. The V and J ends lost 4 bases and 6 bases, in that order; junction bases with no gene match: 9. The V gene's germline CDR1 is MNHEY and CDR2 SVGAGI. This CDR3 is CASSSTGTGAGQPQHF. The CDR3 DNA follows: TGTGCCAGCAGTTCGACCGGGACAGGGGCAGGTCAGCCCCAGCATTTT.

The gene calls are TRBV7-2 and TRBJ2-1; 9 bases line up with TRBD2. The V gene's germline CDR1 is SGHTA and CDR2 FQGNSA. This CDR3 is built from 15 residues. Trimming took 5 bases from V and 1 from J; bases not matched to a gene: 3. CDR3 sequence: CASSPTSGSYNEQFF. Here the CDR3 DNA reads TGTGCCAGCAGCCCGACTAGCGGATCCTACAATGAGCAGTTCTTC. Full variable domain (remainder filled in from reference TRBV7-2 and TRBJ2-1): GAGVSQSPSNKVTEKGKDVELRCDPISGHTALYWYRQSLGQGLEFLIYFQGNSAPDKSGLPSDRFSAERTGGSVSTLTIQRTQQEDSAVYLCASSPTSGSYNEQFFGPGTRLTVL.

This chain connects TRBV2 to TRBJ1-5, with D maybe TRBD1 (5 bases). V was pared by 6 bases and J by 2 bases, with 14 bases between. CDR1 and CDR2 (germline): SNHLY, FYNNEI. The CDR3 runs to 15 residues. CDR3 sequence: CASSGRARGNQPQHF. CDR3 bases: TGTGCCAGCAGCGGCAGGGCGAGGGGCAATCAGCCCCAGCATTTT.

The chain carries TRBV10-3 and TRBJ1-3; tentatively, D is TRBD1 (5 bases). Germline CDR1 and CDR2: ENHRY and SYGVKD. The CDR3 is 15 amino acids. V lost 3 bases, J lost 1 base, and 10 bases lay in between. This CDR3 is CAISDGGRSGNTIYF. CDR3 sequence (DNA): TGTGCCATCAGTGACGGGGGAAGGTCTGGAAACACCATATATTTT.

The chain employs TRBV7-9 and TRBJ1-2, with a weak D call TRBD1 (5 bases). This CDR3 contains 15 residues. Trimming removed 1 base at V and 4 bases at J, with 13 bases between. The germline V gene has CDR1 SEHNR and CDR2 FQNEAQ (reference sequence). CDR3 nucleotide sequence: TGTGCCAGCAGCTTAGGACAGTCTACGGCCTATGGCTACACCTTC. Encoded protein: CASSLGQSTAYGYTF.

This clone has just a few counts. The chain uses TRBV2 and TRBJ2-7, with D perhaps TRBD1 (6 bases). The V and J ends lost 6 bases and 2 bases respectively, with 14 bases between them. This CDR3 has 14 residues. Germline V lookup: CDR1 SNHLY, CDR2 FYNNEI. The CDR3 region is CASRGRQAAYEQYF. The CDR3 DNA is TGTGCCAGCAGGGGCAGACAGGCTGCCTACGAGCAGTACTTC.

The chain employs TRBV5-4 and TRBJ1-4, with D maybe TRBD1 (6 bases). Trimming removed 3 bases at V and 0 bases at J, with 15 bases between. Germline CDR1 is SGHNT and CDR2 is YYREEE (reference sequence). The CDR3 covers 17 residues. The CDR3 sequence is CASSWRGRGPTNEKLFF. The CDR3 coding sequence is TGTGCCAGCAGCTGGAGGGGGAGAGGGCCAACTAATGAAAAACTGTTTTTT.

V gene TRBV9 combines with J gene TRBJ1-4; D gene unclear. The CDR3 totals 12 residues. CDR1 SGDLS and CDR2 YYNGEE come from the germline V gene. Trimming removed 4 bases at V and 5 bases at J, with 6 bases between. This CDR3 reads CASSYGNEKLFF. The DNA for the CDR3 is TGTGCCAGCAGCTATGGAAATGAAAAACTGTTTTTT.

V is TRBV11-3 and J is TRBJ2-3; 12 bases are shared with TRBD2. Germline CDR1 SGHNT, CDR2 YENEEA. The trim removed 5 bases at V and 3 bases at J, leaving 9 bases unmatched. CDR3 length equals 17 residues. CDR3 nucleotides: TGTGCCAGCAGCCCGCGCACCGGGACTAGCGGGACAGATACGCAGTATTTT. Its translation is CASSPRTGTSGTDTQYF.

The V and J genes are TRBV12-3 or TRBV12-4 and TRBJ2-7; no clear D. The V and J ends lost 5 bases and 2 bases respectively, with 10 bases between them. CDR3 length: 13 amino acids. This CDR3 is CASSLYGTYEQYF. The CDR3 DNA follows: TGTGCCAGCAGTCTGTACGGTACCTACGAGCAGTACTTC.

The J gene is TRBJ2-7, the V gene TRBV6-5, with D tentatively TRBD1 or TRBD2 (5 bases each). Germline CDR1 reads MNHEY; CDR2 reads SVGAGI. The CDR3 has 16 residues. V shed 2 bases and J shed 6 bases, with 20 bases lying between them. The CDR3 is CASSYDPVGVGSEQYF. The CDR3 bases are TGTGCCAGCAGTTACGATCCTGTAGGGGTGGGGAGCGAGCAGTACTTC.

The rearrangement joins TRBV6-6 to TRBJ1-1, with 9 bases matching TRBD1. Losses at the gene ends were 2 bases for V and 1 base for J; bases not matched to a gene: 2. Per germline, CDR1 MNHNY and CDR2 SVGAGI (reference sequence). CDR3 length: 15 amino acids. The CDR3 protein is CASSYPGQGNTEAFF. The CDR3 bases are TGTGCCAGCAGTTACCCGGGACAGGGGAACACTGAAGCTTTCTTT.

V usage is TRBV11-2 and J usage is TRBJ1-3; D not certain. Germline CDR1 and CDR2: SGHAT and FQNNGV. V shed 5 bases and J shed 9 bases, with 17 bases lying between them. The CDR3 loop spans 14 amino acids. The CDR3 nucleotides are TGTGCCAGCAGCCCAGATCAGTTTTCGGGCACCATATATTTT. Encoded protein: CASSPDQFSGTIYF.

This clone was observed once. The chain links TRBV28 to TRBJ1-1; a possible D gene is TRBD1 (5 bases). CDR1 is MDHEN and CDR2 is SYDVKM in the germline V gene. Trimming pared 3 bases from V and 10 bases from J, leaving 12 bases between. This CDR3 is built from 12 residues. The CDR3 nucleotides read TGTGCCAGCAGTTTCGGCGTGGGGGGAGCTTTCTTT. Its translation is CASSFGVGGAFF.

Comments on this clone: Distinct nucleotide sequences in the sample also encode this CDR3. The rearrangement links TRBV5-1 to TRBJ2-2; the D is unclear. Trimming stripped 1 base from V and 2 bases from J, with 3 bases between. The CDR3 loop spans 13 amino acids. CDR1 SGHRS and CDR2 YFSETQ come from the germline V gene. The CDR3, as DNA: TGCGCCAGCAGCTTGAGAAACACCGGGGAGCTGTTTTTT. Amino acids: CASSLRNTGELFF.

V and J are TRBV3-1 (or the pseudogene TRBV3-2) and TRBJ2-6, with 7 bases aligning to TRBD2. Germline CDR1 reads LGHDT; CDR2 reads YNNKEL (reference sequence). The CDR3 loop spans 16 amino acids. V lost 4 bases and J lost 0; bases outside the gene matches: 3. This chain's CDR3 is CASSRSGVSGANVLTF. As DNA, the CDR3 is TGTGCCAGCAGCCGAAGCGGGGTCTCTGGGGCCAACGTCCTGACTTTC.

This chain joins TRBV27 and TRBJ1-4; D unresolved. CDR1 is MNHEY and CDR2 is SMNVEV in the germline V gene (reference sequence). V dropped 2 bases and J dropped 7 bases, with 17 bases sitting between them. CDR3 length equals 16 residues. In DNA form, the CDR3 reads TGTGCCAGCAGTTTACTGCCGGCCCCCCGTCCTGAAAAACTGTTTTTT. This codes for CASSLLPAPRPEKLFF.

This clone appeared once. V is TRBV2 and J is TRBJ1-5; no clear D gene. The CDR3 has 12 amino acids. V shed 5 bases and J shed 7 bases, with 9 bases lying between them. Germline V CDR1 and CDR2: SNHLY, FYNNEI. CDR3 nucleotides: TGTGCCAGCAGTCCAACAGACCAGCCCCAGCATTTT. As protein: CASSPTDQPQHF.

The chain is built from TRBV18 and TRBJ2-2; D remains ambiguous. V was pared by 3 bases and J by 5 bases, with 4 bases between. The CDR3 covers 12 residues. From germline, CDR1 is KGHSH and CDR2 LQKENI. The CDR3 DNA sequence: TGTGCCAGCTCACCTTCTACCGGGGAGCTGTTTTTT. Its translation: CASSPSTGELFF.